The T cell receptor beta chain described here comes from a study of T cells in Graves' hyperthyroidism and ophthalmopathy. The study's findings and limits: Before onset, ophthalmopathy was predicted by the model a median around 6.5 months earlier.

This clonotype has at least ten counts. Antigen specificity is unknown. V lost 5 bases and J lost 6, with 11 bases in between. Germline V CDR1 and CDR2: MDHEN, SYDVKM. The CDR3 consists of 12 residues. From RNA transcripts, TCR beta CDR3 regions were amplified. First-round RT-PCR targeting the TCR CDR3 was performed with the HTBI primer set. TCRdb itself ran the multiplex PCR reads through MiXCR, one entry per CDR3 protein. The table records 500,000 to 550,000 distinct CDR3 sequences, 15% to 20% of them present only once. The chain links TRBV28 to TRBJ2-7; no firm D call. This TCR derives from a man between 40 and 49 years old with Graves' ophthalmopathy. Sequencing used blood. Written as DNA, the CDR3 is TGTGCCAGCAGTCTACGCTCGGGCGAGCAGTACTTC. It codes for CASSLRSGEQYF.